This entry lists 11 T cell receptor beta chains sequenced from one sample in a study of blood T cell repertoires in COVID-19. Some clones are missing from TCRdb's copy, which holds only in-frame ones; the method was immunoSEQ multiplex PCR. The table lists some 300,000 clones, roughly 86% of them singletons. Sequenced: PBMCs or T cells enriched from blood (not recorded which). These receptor sequences come from a woman aged 50 to 60 who had been exposed to COVID-19.

The V gene is TRBV3-1 (or the pseudogene TRBV3-2), the J gene TRBJ1-5; D unclear. The CDR3 has 14 amino acids. The V gene lost 11 bases and the J gene lost 0 bases, with 14 bases spanning the gap. CDR1 is LGHDT and CDR2 is YNNKEL in the germline V gene (reference sequence). In DNA, the CDR3 is TGTGCCCGTTTTGGAGACCGTAGCAATCAGCCCCAGCATTTT. Amino acids: CARFGDRSNQPQHF.

The J gene is TRBJ2-7, the V gene TRBV6-5, with 9 bases identical to TRBD1. CDR1 and CDR2 (germline): MNHEY, SVGAGI. V dropped 6 bases and J dropped 1; count of bases not matched to a gene: 4. The CDR3 consists of 14 residues. The CDR3 loop reads CASRRDRESYEQYF. CDR3 in DNA: TGTGCCAGCAGGCGGGACAGGGAATCCTACGAGCAGTACTTC.

The chain is built from TRBV6-4 and TRBJ2-1; no reliable D call. Germline values: CDR1 MRHNA, CDR2 SNTAGT. V gave up 0 bases and J gave up 8 bases, with 5 bases separating them. The CDR3 consists of 12 residues. In DNA, the CDR3 is TGTGCCAGCAGTGACTCGTATCATGAGCAGTTCTTC. Encoded protein: CASSDSYHEQFF.

This rearrangement joins TRBV29-1 to TRBJ1-2; D may be TRBD1 (6 bases). The CDR3 consists of 14 residues. Germline lookup yields CDR1 SQVTM and CDR2 ANQGSEA. V gave up 6 bases and J gave up 1 base, with 15 bases separating them. The CDR3 sequence is CSVKGEGYNYGYTF. The CDR3 DNA reads TGCAGCGTGAAGGGGGAGGGATATAACTATGGCTACACCTTC.

The rearrangement links TRBV4-2 to TRBJ1-1; D unclear. Germline V gives CDR1 LGHNA, CDR2 YNFKEQ. The CDR3 contains 14 residues. Trimming took 1 base from V and 1 from J, leaving 7 bases between them. The CDR3 nucleotides are TGTGCCAGCAGCCAAGGGCACCAGAACACTGAAGCTTTCTTT. Amino acid sequence: CASSQGHQNTEAFF.

The V call is TRBV7-8, the J call TRBJ1-2; 7 bases are shared with TRBD1. The CDR3 runs to 16 residues. J gave up 4 bases and V 2 bases, and 10 bases lay outside the gene matches. The V gene's germline CDR1 is SGHVS and CDR2 FQNEAQ. The CDR3 region is CASSLIGGRSSYGYTF. For the CDR3, the DNA is TGTGCCAGCAGCTTAATAGGGGGCCGAAGTAGCTATGGCTACACCTTC.

This clone was picked up one time. The V and J genes are TRBV5-5 and TRBJ1-1, with 10 bases that match TRBD1. The CDR3 spans 14 residues. CDR1 SGHKS and CDR2 YYEKEE come from the germline V gene (reference sequence). With V trimmed by 7 bases and J by 1 base, 4 bases remained unmatched. CDR3 sequence reads: CASRGTGANTEAFF. The CDR3, as DNA: TGTGCCAGCCGGGGGACAGGGGCGAACACTGAAGCTTTCTTT.

The CDR3 DNA sequence: TGTGCCAGCAGCCACGGGAGCGGGGGCCGACTTGTAGATACGCAGTATTTT. This sequence encodes CASSHGSGGRLVDTQYF. The gene calls are TRBV3-1 (or the pseudogene TRBV3-2) and TRBJ2-3, with 8 bases lining up with TRBD2. Germline CDR1 LGHDT, CDR2 YNNKEL (reference sequence). CDR3 length: 17 amino acids. V dropped 3 bases and J dropped 5; count of bases not matched to a gene: 13.

CDR3 coding DNA: TGTGCCAGCAGCTTGGGGGGGCCCGTGGACATTCAGTACTTC. Translation gives CASSLGGPVDIQYF. The chain carries TRBV5-4 and TRBJ2-4, with D tentatively TRBD1 (6 bases). The V gene lost 0 bases and the J gene lost 8 bases, with 12 bases spanning the gap. This CDR3 contains 14 residues. Germline lookup yields CDR1 SGHNT and CDR2 YYREEE (reference sequence).

V gene TRBV13 combines with J gene TRBJ1-1; 8 bases are a match to TRBD1. This CDR3 is 13 amino acids long. Germline V CDR1 and CDR2: PRHDT, FYEKMQ (reference sequence). J gave up 8 bases and V 1 base, and 3 bases lay outside the gene matches. CDR3 loop: CASSLDRGREAFF. For the CDR3, the DNA is TGTGCCAGCAGCTTAGACAGGGGGAGAGAAGCTTTCTTT.

V and J are TRBV11-2 and TRBJ2-7, with 7 bases matching TRBD1. The V gene end was trimmed by 4 bases and the J gene end by 3 bases; junction bases not matched to a gene: 12. This CDR3 region has 16 residues. CDR1 SGHAT and CDR2 FQNNGV come from the germline V gene. CDR3 bases: TGTGCCAGCAGCTCCCTAAGACAGGGTCGCATCTACGAGCAGTACTTC. This sequence encodes CASSSLRQGRIYEQYF.